This paragraph covers one T cell receptor beta chain sequence. Antigen unknown. The length of the CDR3 is 15 residues. The V end was cut by 3 bases, the J end by 2 bases, with 8 bases between. CDR1 ENHRY and CDR2 SYGVKD come from the germline V gene. What was sequenced were expressed TCRB transcripts, since all of the isolated RNA had been reverse transcribed. About 3.57 million reads, on average, came from each naive, central memory and regulatory T cell sample. Profiled with immunoSEQ multiplex PCR; TCRdb holds only in-frame clones, not every one. The table lists around 500,000 clones, 10% to 12% of them singletons. The data stem from a study of beta chain features in type 1 diabetes. For the study at large: What patients shared with healthy donors was a similar profile of age, gender and cell yields. The study's findings and limits: Whether HLA type influences TCRB rearrangement remained unresolved here.

Each population that was sorted was more than 95% pure. The sequence derives from a woman under 30 in good health. Sample: naive CD4+ T cells from blood. This chain uses TRBV10-3 with TRBJ2-6; D call uncertain. The CDR3 DNA follows: TGTGCCATCAGTGATTTGGAAGCTGGGGCCAACGTCCTGACTTTC. The encoded protein is CAISDLEAGANVLTF.